The rows below give T cell receptor beta chains drawn from one sample of a study of blood T cell repertoires in COVID-19. Generated by immunoSEQ multiplex PCR, the TCRdb table keeps only in-frame clones and is missing some. The data hold approximately 230,000 clones, with around 82% observed a single time. The specimen was peripheral blood. The source of these receptors is a woman over 75 with active or convalescent COVID-19. The CDR3 runs from the conserved cysteine through the conserved F or W. Each record gives: D gene, V gene, clone size, J gene, CDR3 protein, CDR3 DNA. The D gene is left open where the match is weak. Clone size is shown for a subset of rows, as once, few, many or a class of expanded clone.

.	TRBV10-3	.	TRBJ2-3	CATLMGHPGTDTQYF	TGTGCCACCCTGATGGGACATCCCGGCACAGATACGCAGTATTTT
.	TRBV27	.	TRBJ2-7	CASSRREQYF	TGTGCCAGCAGTCGTCGGGAGCAGTACTTC
.	TRBV6-4	.	TRBJ1-1	CASTLNVQGNTEAFF	TGTGCCAGCACCTTGAACGTCCAGGGGAACACTGAAGCTTTCTTT
TRBD1	TRBV7-8	.	TRBJ2-1	CASSTRDSYNEQFF	TGTGCCAGCAGCACACGGGACAGTTACAATGAGCAGTTCTTC
.	TRBV7-6	.	TRBJ2-1	CASSRGQDNEQFF	TGTGCCAGCAGCCGGGGACAAGACAATGAGCAGTTCTTC
TRBD2	TRBV4-1	.	TRBJ2-3	CASSQVAGVNTQYF	TGCGCCAGCAGCCAAGTAGCGGGGGTGAATACGCAGTATTTT
.	TRBV20-1	few	TRBJ2-5	CSAPRWETQYF	TGCAGTGCTCCGCGGTGGGAGACCCAGTACTTC
TRBD2	TRBV27	.	TRBJ2-1	CASSRTSGSPSYNEQFF	TGTGCCAGCAGTAGGACTAGCGGGAGTCCGTCCTACAATGAGCAGTTCTTC
.	TRBV2	few	TRBJ1-5	CASSEWEVNQPQHF	TGTGCCAGCAGTGAATGGGAGGTAAATCAGCCCCAGCATTTT
.	TRBV6-7	.	TRBJ2-7	CASSYTERDGGPSYEQYF	TGTGCCAGCAGTTACACGGAGCGGGATGGGGGGCCCTCCTACGAGCAGTACTTC
TRBD1	TRBV7-8	.	TRBJ1-4	CASSLALGQVNEKLFF	TGTGCCAGCAGCTTAGCGCTAGGACAGGTTAATGAAAAACTGTTTTTT
.	TRBV2	.	TRBJ2-1	CASSEREEQFF	TGTGCCAGCAGTGAACGGGAAGAGCAGTTCTTC
.	TRBV29-1	.	TRBJ2-3	CSGLTASTDTQYF	TGCAGCGGCCTGACAGCCAGCACAGATACGCAGTATTTT
TRBD1	TRBV5-1	.	TRBJ2-6	CASSGGQTSGANVLTF	TGCGCCAGCAGCGGGGGACAGACCTCTGGGGCCAACGTCCTGACTTTC
.	TRBV19	.	TRBJ2-2	CASSPSYETTGELFF	TGTGCCAGTAGTCCTTCTTACGAGACTACCGGGGAGCTGTTTTTT
TRBD2	TRBV29-1	.	TRBJ2-5	CSVAKASGGPGETQYF	TGCAGCGTTGCGAAGGCTAGCGGGGGACCCGGGGAGACCCAGTACTTC